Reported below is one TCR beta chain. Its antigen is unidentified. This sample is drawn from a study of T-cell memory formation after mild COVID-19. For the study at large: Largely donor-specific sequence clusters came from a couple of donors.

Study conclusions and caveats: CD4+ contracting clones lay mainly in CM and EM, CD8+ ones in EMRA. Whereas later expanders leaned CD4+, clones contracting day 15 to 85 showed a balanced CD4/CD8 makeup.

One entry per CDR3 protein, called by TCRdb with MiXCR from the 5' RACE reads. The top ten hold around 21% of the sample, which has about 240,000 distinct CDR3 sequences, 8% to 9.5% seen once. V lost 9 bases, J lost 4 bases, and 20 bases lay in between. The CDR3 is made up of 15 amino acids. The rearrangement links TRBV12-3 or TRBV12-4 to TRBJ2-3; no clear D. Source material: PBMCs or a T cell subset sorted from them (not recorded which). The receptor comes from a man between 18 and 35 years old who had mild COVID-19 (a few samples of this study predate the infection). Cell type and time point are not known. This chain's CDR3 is CASLRDRQLPDTQYF. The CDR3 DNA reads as TGTGCCAGTCTAAGGGATAGGCAGTTACCAGATACGCAGTATTTT.